This TCR beta chain originates from a study of blood T cell repertoires in COVID-19. In the source study's methods: Estimation of nucleated cell counts was performed using reference gene primer amplification. This table comes from immunoSEQ multiplex PCR, and its TCRdb copy is limited to in-frame clones, with some not included. The V and J calls and the clone size are those of that table, but D and trimming were determined from the DNA. The data show about 27,000 clones, 80% to 90% seen once. The junction had 4 bases not matched to a gene; V was cut back by 2 bases and J by 4 bases. The CDR3 is 14 amino acids. Looked up from germline, CDR1 is MDHEN and CDR2 is SYDVKM.

The sequencing input was peripheral blood. The receptor was isolated from a man aged 45-60 years with active COVID-19. The chain links TRBV28 to TRBJ2-5, with TRBD2 matching over 7 bases. The CDR3 coding sequence is TGTGCCAGCAGTTTAGCGGGGGAAGGAGAGACCCAGTACTTC. Protein sequence: CASSLAGEGETQYF.